The present TCR beta chain was sequenced within a study of cytomegalovirus exposure and HLA in healthy donors (dated by TCRdb to about 2017). General notes on the study: According to a later analysis, one platform produced both the roughly 110 validation repertoires and the 666 repertoires of the first cohort. The study aimed to test whether cataloging public T cell receptors could reveal signatures of past pathogen exposure. A separate validation cohort of approximately 120 different subjects was used in addition to the approximately 640-subject first cohort. To predict cytomegalovirus infection status, the study combined high-throughput TCR immunosequencing, statistical association of individual TCRs with disease status, and machine learning.

With respect to this clone: What antigen it recognizes has not been identified. Per-base quality was not reported, and no clone a single base away is much larger than it.

Broader findings and caveats from the paper: The authors suggested that the approach could potentially be extended to other disease states and immunological phenotypes. While some public TCRs were present in many individuals, most TCR sequences turned up only very rarely across donors. The study listed approximately 150 TCR beta chains as associated with cytomegalovirus. In vitro tests confirmed that three of the cytomegalovirus-associated TCR beta chains recognize cytomegalovirus antigens. A later analysis had no HLA typing for the validation cohort, so co-occurrence there was scored across all 130 or so repertoires. Of the cluster scores, about 94% were above 0 in a later analysis, which found that TCRs clustered in the first cohort also tended to co-occur in the roughly 130 validation repertoires. In both the original and validation cohorts, the classifier was reported to diagnose cytomegalovirus status with high specificity and sensitivity.

The donors were included in the validation cohort of 100 to 150 subjects, a group kept apart from the roughly 670-subject first cohort. Libraries were prepared through the immunoSEQ multiplex PCR assay. As for how the authors treated the data: A statistical classification framework was built for diagnosing cytomegalovirus status from the catalog of TCR beta chain sequences. Drawn from immuneACCESS, this table holds only the in-frame rearrangements with V and J called that TCRdb kept. Clones are partly lost; checked studies trace under half to an unresolved V gene and leave the rest unexplained. The DNA was the basis for D and trimming; V, J and clone size are from that table. The sample profile shows 85,000 to 90,000 clones; 96% of them were found once. The top ten constitute about 0.8% of the sample. From the cysteine up to the phenylalanine, the CDR3 has a length of 15 residues. The only DNA kept is the CDR3, 45 bases in frame from the first base. CDR1 and CDR2 are drawn from the germline V gene (reference sequence): LNHDA, SQIVND. V gives up 3 bases and J gives up 5 bases, and the segment between their germline ends measures 16 bases.

Sequencing was done on a sample of PBMCs. This TCR was sampled from a man between 18 and 35 years old in good health and CMV-seronegative. The rearrangement joined TRBV19 to TRBJ1-1; the D gene remains uncertain. The CDR3: CASSIMNEGQTEAFF. The DNA sequence is TGTGCCAGTAGTATTATGAATGAGGGCCAGACTGAAGCTTTCTTT.